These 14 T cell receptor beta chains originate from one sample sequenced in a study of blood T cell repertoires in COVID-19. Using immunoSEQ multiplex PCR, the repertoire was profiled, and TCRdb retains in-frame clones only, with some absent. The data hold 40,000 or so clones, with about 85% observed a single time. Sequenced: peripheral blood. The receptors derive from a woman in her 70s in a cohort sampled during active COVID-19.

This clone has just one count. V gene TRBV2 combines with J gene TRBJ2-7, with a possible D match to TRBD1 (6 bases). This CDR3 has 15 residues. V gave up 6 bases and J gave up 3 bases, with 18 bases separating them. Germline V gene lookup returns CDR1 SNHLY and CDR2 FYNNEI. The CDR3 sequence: CASRAPGHSGYEQYF. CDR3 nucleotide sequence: TGTGCCAGCAGGGCACCGGGACACTCGGGCTACGAGCAGTACTTC. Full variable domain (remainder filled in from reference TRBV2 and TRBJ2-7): EPEVTQTPSHQVTQMGQEVILRCVPISNHLYFYWYRQILGQKVEFLVSFYNNEISEKSEIFDDQFSVERPDGSNFTLKIRSTKLEDSAMYFCASRAPGHSGYEQYFGPGTRLTVT.

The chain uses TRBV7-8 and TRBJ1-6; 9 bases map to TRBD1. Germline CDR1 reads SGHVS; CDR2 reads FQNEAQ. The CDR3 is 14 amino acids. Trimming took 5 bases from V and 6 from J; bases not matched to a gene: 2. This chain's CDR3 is CASSDRGGNSPLHF. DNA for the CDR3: TGTGCCAGCAGCGACAGGGGGGGTAATTCACCCCTCCACTTT.

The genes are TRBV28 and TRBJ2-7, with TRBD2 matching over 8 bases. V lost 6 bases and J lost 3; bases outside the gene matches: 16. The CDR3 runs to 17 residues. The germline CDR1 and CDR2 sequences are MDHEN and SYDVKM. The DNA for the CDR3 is TGTGCCAGCAGCCTCCACGGCTTAGCGGGAACAGACTACGAGCAGTACTTC. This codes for CASSLHGLAGTDYEQYF.

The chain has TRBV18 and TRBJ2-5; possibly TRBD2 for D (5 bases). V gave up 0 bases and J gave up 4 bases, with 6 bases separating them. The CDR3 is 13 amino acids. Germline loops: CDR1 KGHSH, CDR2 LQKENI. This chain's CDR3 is CASSPPSVETQYF. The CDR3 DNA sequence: TGTGCCAGCTCACCACCTAGCGTAGAGACCCAGTACTTC.

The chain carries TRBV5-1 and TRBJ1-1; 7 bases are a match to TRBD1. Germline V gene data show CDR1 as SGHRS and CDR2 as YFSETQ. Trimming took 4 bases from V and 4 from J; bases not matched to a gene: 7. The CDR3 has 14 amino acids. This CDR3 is CASSPDSGGTEAFF. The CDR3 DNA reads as TGCGCCAGCAGCCCGGACTCAGGGGGCACTGAAGCTTTCTTT.

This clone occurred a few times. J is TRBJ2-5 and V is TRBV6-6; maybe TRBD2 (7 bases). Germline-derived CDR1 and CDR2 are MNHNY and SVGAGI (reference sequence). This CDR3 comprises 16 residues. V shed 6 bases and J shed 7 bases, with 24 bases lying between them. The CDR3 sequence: CASSPISGGGYGTQYF. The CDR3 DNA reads TGTGCCAGCAGCCCCATTTCGGGGGGCGGGTATGGGACCCAGTACTTC.

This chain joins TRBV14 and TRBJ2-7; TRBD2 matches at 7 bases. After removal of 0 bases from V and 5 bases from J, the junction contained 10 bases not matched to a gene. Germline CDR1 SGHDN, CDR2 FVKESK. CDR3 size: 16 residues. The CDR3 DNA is TGTGCCAGCAGCCAAGATGCGGCGGGAGCTACCCACGAGCAGTACTTC. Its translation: CASSQDAAGATHEQYF.

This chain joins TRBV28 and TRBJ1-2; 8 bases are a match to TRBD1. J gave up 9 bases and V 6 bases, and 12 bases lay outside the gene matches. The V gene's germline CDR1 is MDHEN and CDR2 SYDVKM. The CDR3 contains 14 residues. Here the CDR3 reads CASRPPNRGNRYTF. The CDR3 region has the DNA TGTGCCAGCAGGCCGCCTAACAGGGGGAATCGCTACACCTTC.

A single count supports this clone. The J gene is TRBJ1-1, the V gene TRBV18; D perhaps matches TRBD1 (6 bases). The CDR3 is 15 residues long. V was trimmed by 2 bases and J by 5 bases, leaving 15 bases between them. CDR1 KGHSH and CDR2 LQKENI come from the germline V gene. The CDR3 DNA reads TGTGCCAGCTCACCATGGGCGCAAACAGGGACTGAAGCTTTCTTT. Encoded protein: CASSPWAQTGTEAFF.

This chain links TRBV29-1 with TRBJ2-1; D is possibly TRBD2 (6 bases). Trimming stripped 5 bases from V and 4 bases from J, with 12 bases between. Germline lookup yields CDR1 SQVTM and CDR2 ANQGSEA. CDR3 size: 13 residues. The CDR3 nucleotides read TGCAGCGTTCTGGGGGGTCCATACAATGAGCAGTTCTTC. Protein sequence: CSVLGGPYNEQFF.

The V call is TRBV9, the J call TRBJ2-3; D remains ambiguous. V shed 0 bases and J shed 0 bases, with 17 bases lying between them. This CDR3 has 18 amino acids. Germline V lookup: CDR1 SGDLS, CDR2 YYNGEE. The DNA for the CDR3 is TGTGCCAGCAGCGTAGGTTTTTTAGTGGGCCCTAGCACAGATACGCAGTATTTT. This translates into CASSVGFLVGPSTDTQYF.

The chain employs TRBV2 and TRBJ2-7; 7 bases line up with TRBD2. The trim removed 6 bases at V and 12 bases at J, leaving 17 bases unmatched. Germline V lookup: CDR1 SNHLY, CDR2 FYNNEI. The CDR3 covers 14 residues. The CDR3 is CASSPRDYLPSWYF. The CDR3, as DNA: TGTGCCAGCAGCCCCCGGGACTACCTACCTTCTTGGTACTTC.

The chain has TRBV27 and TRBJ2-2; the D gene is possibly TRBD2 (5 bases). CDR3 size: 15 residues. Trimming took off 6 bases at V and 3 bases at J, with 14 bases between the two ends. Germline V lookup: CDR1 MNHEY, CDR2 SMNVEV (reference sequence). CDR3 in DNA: TGTGCCAGCAGCCTACGAGGGATAGACACCGGGGAGCTGTTTTTT. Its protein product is CASSLRGIDTGELFF.

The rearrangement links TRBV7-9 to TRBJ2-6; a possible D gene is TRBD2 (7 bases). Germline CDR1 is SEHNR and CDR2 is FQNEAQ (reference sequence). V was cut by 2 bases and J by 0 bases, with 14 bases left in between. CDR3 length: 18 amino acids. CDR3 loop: CASSLIGGGGSGANVLTF. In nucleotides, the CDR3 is TGTGCCAGCAGCTTAATTGGGGGCGGGGGCTCTGGGGCCAACGTCCTGACTTTC.